A selection of T cell receptor beta chains follows, all from one sample in a study of T-cell memory formation after mild COVID-19. Via MiXCR, TCRdb re-called the 5' RACE reads, giving one row per CDR3 protein. Of about 430,000 distinct CDR3 sequences in the sample, 20% to 25% were seen once. The sequencing sample was made of PBMCs or a T cell subset sorted from them (not recorded which). Every receptor here comes from an adult woman who had mild COVID-19 (a few samples of this study predate the infection). Cell type and time point are not known. Each CDR3 is given with its conserved first and last residue. The D gene is left open where the match is weak. For some rows the clone size is stated as once, few or many, or as a class when expanded; others skip it.

size: few; J: TRBJ1-6; V: TRBV15; D: NA; DNA: TGTGCCACCAGCAGAGATTTGGGGAATTCACCCCTCCACTTT; CDR3: CATSRDLGNSPLHF
size: few; J: TRBJ2-3; V: TRBV12-3/TRBV12-4; D: NA; DNA: TGTGCCAGCAGTTTAGGCATGCTGGTTGACAGTCCGGCAGATACGCAGTATTTT; CDR3: CASSLGMLVDSPADTQYF
size: NA; J: TRBJ2-3; V: TRBV6-1; D: TRBD2; DNA: TGTGCCAGCACCCCCGGGACTAGCGGGAGGGCAGATACGCAGTATTTT; CDR3: CASTPGTSGRADTQYF
size: NA; J: TRBJ1-1; V: TRBV7-2; D: NA; DNA: TGTGCCAGCATACTACAGGTGAACACTGAAGCTTTCTTT; CDR3: CASILQVNTEAFF
size: few; J: TRBJ2-5; V: TRBV24-1; D: NA; DNA: TGTGCCACCAGTGATTTAAAGACCCAGTACTTC; CDR3: CATSDLKTQYF
size: NA; J: TRBJ1-1; V: TRBV20-1; D: NA; DNA: TGCAGTGCTACACAGGTATTCGGCACTGAAGCTTTCTTT; CDR3: CSATQVFGTEAFF
size: NA; J: TRBJ2-2; V: TRBV4-3; D: NA; DNA: TGCGCCAGCAGCCAAGACCTTGGGGAGGCCGACGGGGAGCTGTTTTTT; CDR3: CASSQDLGEADGELFF
size: NA; J: TRBJ1-1; V: TRBV4-2; D: NA; DNA: TGTGCCAGCAGGAAGAGCGGGGACACTGAAGCTTTCTTT; CDR3: CASRKSGDTEAFF
size: few; J: TRBJ2-1; V: TRBV5-1; D: TRBD1; DNA: TGCGCCAGCAGCCTCCGGGACAGGTCCTACAATGAGCAGTTCTTC; CDR3: CASSLRDRSYNEQFF
size: NA; J: TRBJ1-5; V: TRBV23-1; D: NA; DNA: TGCGCCAGCAACCACCTCAATCAGCCCCAGCATTTT; CDR3: CASNHLNQPQHF
size: NA; J: TRBJ2-3; V: TRBV20-1; D: NA; DNA: TGCAGTGCAGAAGTAGCTTCAAAGAGCGCCGCAGATACGCAGTATTTT; CDR3: CSAEVASKSAADTQYF
size: NA; J: TRBJ2-1; V: TRBV24-1; D: NA; DNA: TGTGCCACCAGTGAATTGGGCAATGAGCAGTTCTTC; CDR3: CATSELGNEQFF
size: few; J: TRBJ2-6; V: TRBV5-1; D: NA; DNA: TGCGCCAGCAGCTTGGAGGGGGGGCATGGGGCCAACGTCCTGACTTTC; CDR3: CASSLEGGHGANVLTF
size: few; J: TRBJ1-1; V: TRBV5-1; D: NA; DNA: TGCGCCAGCAGAAAGGAAGGTAATGCTGAAGCTTTCTTT; CDR3: CASRKEGNAEAFF
size: NA; J: TRBJ2-7; V: TRBV29-1; D: NA; DNA: TGCAGCGTTGAAGATCTGATGGGCTACGAGCAGTACTTC; CDR3: CSVEDLMGYEQYF
size: NA; J: TRBJ2-1; V: TRBV12-3/TRBV12-4; D: NA; DNA: TGTGCCACCTCGATATTAATGGGGCGGGACAATGAGCAGTTCTTC; CDR3: CATSILMGRDNEQFF
size: NA; J: TRBJ2-7; V: TRBV3-1; D: NA; DNA: TGTGCCAGCAGCCAAGTTCACTACGAGCAGTACTTC; CDR3: CASSQVHYEQYF
size: NA; J: TRBJ2-1; V: TRBV6-4; D: TRBD2; DNA: TGTGCCAGCAGTGACTTAGCGGGAGTCGGGAATGAGCAGTTCTTC; CDR3: CASSDLAGVGNEQFF
size: NA; J: TRBJ1-2; V: TRBV7-2; D: TRBD1; DNA: TGTGCCAGCAGTCATCCGGGACAGGGGGGTTCCGGCTACACCTTC; CDR3: CASSHPGQGGSGYTF
size: NA; J: TRBJ2-7; V: TRBV7-9; D: NA; DNA: TGTGCCAGCAGCACCCGAAGGGGCCAAATCGAGCAGTACTTC; CDR3: CASSTRRGQIEQYF
size: NA; J: TRBJ2-5; V: TRBV5-1; D: NA; DNA: TGCGCCAGCAGCACCGGAGTAGGAGAGGGAGAGACCCAGTACTTC; CDR3: CASSTGVGEGETQYF
size: few; J: TRBJ1-5; V: TRBV15; D: NA; DNA: TGTGCCACCAACCTTGACGGACTTAGCAATCAGCCCCAGCATTTT; CDR3: CATNLDGLSNQPQHF
size: NA; J: TRBJ2-3; V: TRBV10-2; D: NA; DNA: TGCGCCAGCGCTGGGTCAGCGGGCCTTACAGATACGCAGTATTTT; CDR3: CASAGSAGLTDTQYF
size: NA; J: TRBJ2-2; V: TRBV11-2; D: TRBD2; DNA: TGTGCCAGCAGCAACGGCCTTAGCGGGACCGGGGAGCTGTTTTTT; CDR3: CASSNGLSGTGELFF
size: few; J: TRBJ1-5; V: TRBV24-1; D: NA; DNA: TGTGCCACCAGTGATCCAGGGAGGAATCAGCCCCAGCATTTT; CDR3: CATSDPGRNQPQHF
size: many; J: TRBJ1-1; V: TRBV5-1; D: TRBD1; DNA: TGCGCCAGCAGCACCCGACAGGGCCCCAACACTGAAGCTTTCTTT; CDR3: CASSTRQGPNTEAFF
size: many; J: TRBJ2-2; V: TRBV7-9; D: NA; DNA: TGTGCCAGCAGCCTAGACTACACCGGGGAGCTGTTTTTT; CDR3: CASSLDYTGELFF
size: once; J: TRBJ1-1; V: TRBV6-5; D: NA; DNA: TGTGCCAGCAGGGACGGACCACGCGGGACTGAAGCTTTCTTT; CDR3: CASRDGPRGTEAFF
size: few; J: TRBJ2-7; V: TRBV20-1; D: NA; DNA: TGCAGTGCTAGAGTCGGGGAGGCGCTCTACGAGCAGTACTTC; CDR3: CSARVGEALYEQYF
size: NA; J: TRBJ2-1; V: TRBV20-1; D: NA; DNA: TGCAGTGCTAGAGCCTCGGAGGGGAATCCCAGCTCCTACAATGAGCAGTTCTTC; CDR3: CSARASEGNPSSYNEQFF
size: NA; J: TRBJ1-2; V: TRBV12-3/TRBV12-4; D: NA; DNA: TGTGCCAGCAGTGTCGGGGGCAGGGTCCATGGCTACACCTTC; CDR3: CASSVGGRVHGYTF
size: few; J: TRBJ2-1; V: TRBV10-3; D: TRBD2; DNA: TGTGCCATCAGTCGGACTAGCGGGAGTAGCGATGAGCAGTTCTTC; CDR3: CAISRTSGSSDEQFF
size: few; J: TRBJ2-7; V: TRBV10-3; D: TRBD1; DNA: TGTGCCATCAGTGAGTCGACAGGGGCTTACGAGCAGTACTTC; CDR3: CAISESTGAYEQYF
size: few; J: TRBJ2-1; V: TRBV7-6; D: TRBD1; DNA: TGTGCCAGCAGCTCTCAGGGGGCAGTACTGTCAGAGCAGTTCTTC; CDR3: CASSSQGAVLSEQFF
size: NA; J: TRBJ2-3; V: TRBV6-1; D: TRBD1; DNA: TGTGCCAGCAGGGAGGGACAGGGCTCAGATACGCAGTATTTT; CDR3: CASREGQGSDTQYF
size: NA; J: TRBJ2-1; V: TRBV20-1; D: NA; DNA: TGCAGTGCGCCCAACAGGGTCAGCTCCTACAATGAGCAGTTCTTC; CDR3: CSAPNRVSSYNEQFF
size: few; J: TRBJ1-1; V: TRBV29-1; D: TRBD1; DNA: TGCAGCGTTGAAGCGGAGGGGGCTGTTGGCAACACTGAAGCTTTCTTT; CDR3: CSVEAEGAVGNTEAFF
size: NA; J: TRBJ1-2; V: TRBV6-5; D: NA; DNA: TGTGCCACCGCCGTTGGATTCATCGGGACCCACTATGGCTACACCTTC; CDR3: CATAVGFIGTHYGYTF
size: NA; J: TRBJ1-2; V: TRBV5-1; D: TRBD1; DNA: TGCGCCAGCAGCCCGGGACAGGGGGGCGGTGGCTACACCTTC; CDR3: CASSPGQGGGGYTF
size: NA; J: TRBJ1-1; V: TRBV9; D: NA; DNA: TGTGCCAGCAGCGTAGGGGGGGCTGGGACTGAAGCTTTCTTT; CDR3: CASSVGGAGTEAFF
size: NA; J: TRBJ2-7; V: TRBV9; D: TRBD1; DNA: TGTGCCAGCAGCGCCCGACTCGGGACAGGGGGCGCGGGCGAGCAGTACTTC; CDR3: CASSARLGTGGAGEQYF
size: many; J: TRBJ2-5; V: TRBV18; D: NA; DNA: TGTGCCAGCTCACCACGAGGGGGATACCAAGAGACCCAGTACTTC; CDR3: CASSPRGGYQETQYF
size: once; J: TRBJ1-4; V: TRBV2; D: NA; DNA: TGTGCCAGCAATCGAAAGGCCGACCTTATTAGGGGAAAACTGTTTTTT; CDR3: CASNRKADLIRGKLFF
size: few; J: TRBJ2-3; V: TRBV6-5; D: TRBD2; DNA: TGTGCCAGCAGTTACCGGCGGGAGGCAGATACGCAGTATTTT; CDR3: CASSYRREADTQYF
size: few; J: TRBJ1-1; V: TRBV4-1; D: TRBD1; DNA: TGCGCCAGCAGCCATACAGGGGGCACTGAAGCTTTCTTT; CDR3: CASSHTGGTEAFF
size: few; J: TRBJ2-7; V: TRBV5-1; D: TRBD2; DNA: TGCGCCAGCAGCCCCATGGGGGGGAAAACCTACGAGCAGTACTTC; CDR3: CASSPMGGKTYEQYF
size: few; J: TRBJ2-5; V: TRBV12-3/TRBV12-4; D: NA; DNA: TGTGCCAGCAGAGGGGGACTGGGTCTCGGGACCCAGTACTTC; CDR3: CASRGGLGLGTQYF
size: few; J: TRBJ1-2; V: TRBV29-1; D: NA; DNA: TGCAGCGTTTTGGACGGTGAATCTTATGGCTACACCTTC; CDR3: CSVLDGESYGYTF
size: few; J: TRBJ2-5; V: TRBV15; D: TRBD1; DNA: TGTGCCACCAGCAGCGGACAGGGCCGAGAGACCCAGTACTTC; CDR3: CATSSGQGRETQYF
size: NA; J: TRBJ1-2; V: TRBV5-6; D: TRBD1; DNA: TGTGCCAGCAGCGTATACAGGGGGACGAGGGGCTACACCTTC; CDR3: CASSVYRGTRGYTF
size: few; J: TRBJ2-5; V: TRBV5-1; D: TRBD2; DNA: TGCGCCAGCAGGCGACTAGCGGGGGAAGAGACCCAGTACTTC; CDR3: CASRRLAGEETQYF
size: NA; J: TRBJ1-1; V: TRBV30; D: NA; DNA: TGTGCCTGGAGTGAGAGGTCGGTGAACACTGAAGCTTTCTTT; CDR3: CAWSERSVNTEAFF
size: many; J: TRBJ2-5; V: TRBV12-3/TRBV12-4; D: TRBD1; DNA: TGTGCCAGCAGTCTCGCCGGGACAGACCAAGAGACCCAGTACTTC; CDR3: CASSLAGTDQETQYF
size: NA; J: TRBJ2-1; V: TRBV7-8; D: NA; DNA: TGTGCCAGCAGCCTGACTCCGTACAATGAGCAGTTCTTC; CDR3: CASSLTPYNEQFF
size: NA; J: TRBJ1-6; V: TRBV12-3/TRBV12-4; D: NA; DNA: TGTGCCAGCACCTTCGGAAGGGGAAGGGGTAATTCACCCCTCCACTTT; CDR3: CASTFGRGRGNSPLHF
size: many; J: TRBJ1-2; V: TRBV6-5; D: TRBD1; DNA: TGTGCCAGCAGTTATGATCGACAGGGCCGAAACTATGGCTACACCTTC; CDR3: CASSYDRQGRNYGYTF
size: few; J: TRBJ2-3; V: TRBV24-1; D: NA; DNA: TGTGCCACCAGTGATTTGGGCAGGAATACGCAGTATTTT; CDR3: CATSDLGRNTQYF
size: NA; J: TRBJ2-1; V: TRBV24-1; D: TRBD2; DNA: TGTGCCACCAGTGATCCAACTAGCGGACGAGACAATGAGCAGTTCTTC; CDR3: CATSDPTSGRDNEQFF
size: NA; J: TRBJ2-2; V: TRBV19; D: TRBD1; DNA: TGTGCCAGTAAACCGACAGGGTCGGACGGGGAGCTGTTTTTT; CDR3: CASKPTGSDGELFF
size: few; J: TRBJ2-7; V: TRBV12-3/TRBV12-4; D: NA; DNA: TGTGCCAGCAGTTTAACAGAAGGACTGGGCTACGAGCAGTACTTC; CDR3: CASSLTEGLGYEQYF